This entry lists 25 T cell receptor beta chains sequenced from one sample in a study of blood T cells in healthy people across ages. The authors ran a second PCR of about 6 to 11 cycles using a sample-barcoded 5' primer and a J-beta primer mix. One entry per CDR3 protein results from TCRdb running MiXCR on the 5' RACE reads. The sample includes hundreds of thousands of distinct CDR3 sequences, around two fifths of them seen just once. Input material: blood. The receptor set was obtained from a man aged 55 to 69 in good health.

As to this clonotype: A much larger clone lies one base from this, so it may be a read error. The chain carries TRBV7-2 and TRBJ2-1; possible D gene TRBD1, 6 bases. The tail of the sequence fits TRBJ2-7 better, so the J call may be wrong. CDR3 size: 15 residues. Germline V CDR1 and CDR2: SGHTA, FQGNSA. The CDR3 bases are TGTGCCAGCAGCTTGGCACAGGGCGCCTACAATGAGCAGTACTTC. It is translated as CASSLAQGAYNEQYF.

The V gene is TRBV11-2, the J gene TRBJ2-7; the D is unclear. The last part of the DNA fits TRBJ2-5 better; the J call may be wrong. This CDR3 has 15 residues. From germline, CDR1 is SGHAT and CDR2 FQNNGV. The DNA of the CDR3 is TGTGCCAGCAGCCCATCGAGAGGATACCAAGAGACCCAGTACTTC. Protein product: CASSPSRGYQETQYF.

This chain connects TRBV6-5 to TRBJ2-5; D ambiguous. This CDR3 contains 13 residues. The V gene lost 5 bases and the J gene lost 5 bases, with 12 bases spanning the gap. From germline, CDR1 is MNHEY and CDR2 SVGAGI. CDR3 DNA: TGTGCCAGCAGTCCGTTTATGGGGGAGACCCAGTACTTC. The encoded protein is CASSPFMGETQYF.

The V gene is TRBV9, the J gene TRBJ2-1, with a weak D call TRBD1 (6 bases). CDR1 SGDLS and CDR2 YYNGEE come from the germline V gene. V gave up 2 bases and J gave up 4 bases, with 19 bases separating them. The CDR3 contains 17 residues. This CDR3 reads CASSVFGGEQGYNEQFF. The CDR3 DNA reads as TGTGCCAGCAGCGTGTTTGGAGGTGAACAGGGATACAATGAGCAGTTCTTC.

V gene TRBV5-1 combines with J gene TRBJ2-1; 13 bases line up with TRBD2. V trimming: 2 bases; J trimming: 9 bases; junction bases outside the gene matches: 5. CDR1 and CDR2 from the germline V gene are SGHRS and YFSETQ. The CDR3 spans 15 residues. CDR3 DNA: TGCGCCAGCAGCTTCACTAGCGGGGGGGCCTCTGAGCAGTTCTTC. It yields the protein CASSFTSGGASEQFF.

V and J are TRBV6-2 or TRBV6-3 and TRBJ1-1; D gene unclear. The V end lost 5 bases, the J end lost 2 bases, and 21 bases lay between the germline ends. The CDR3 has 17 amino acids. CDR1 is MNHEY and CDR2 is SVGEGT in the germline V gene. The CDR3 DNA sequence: TGTGCCAGCAGTACGGTCCACCATAATCTGGGAAACACTGAAGCTTTCTTT. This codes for CASSTVHHNLGNTEAFF.

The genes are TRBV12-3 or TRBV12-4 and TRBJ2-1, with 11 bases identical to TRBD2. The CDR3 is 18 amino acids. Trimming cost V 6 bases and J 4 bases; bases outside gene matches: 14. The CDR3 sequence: CASRHAGITSGGYNEQFF. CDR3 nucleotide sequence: TGTGCCAGCAGACACGCGGGGATAACTAGCGGGGGATACAATGAGCAGTTCTTC.

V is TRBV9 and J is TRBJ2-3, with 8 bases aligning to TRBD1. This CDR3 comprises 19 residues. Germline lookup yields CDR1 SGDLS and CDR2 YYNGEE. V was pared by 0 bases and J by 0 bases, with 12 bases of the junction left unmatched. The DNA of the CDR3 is TGTGCCAGCAGCGTAGGGCCCGGACAGGGATCAAAGAGCACAGATACGCAGTATTTT. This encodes CASSVGPGQGSKSTDTQYF. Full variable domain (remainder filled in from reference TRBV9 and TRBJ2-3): DSGVTQTPKHLITATGQRVTLRCSPRSGDLSVYWYQQSLDQGLQFLIQYYNGEERAKGNILERFSAQQFPDLHSELNLSSLELGDSALYFCASSVGPGQGSKSTDTQYFGPGTRLTVL.

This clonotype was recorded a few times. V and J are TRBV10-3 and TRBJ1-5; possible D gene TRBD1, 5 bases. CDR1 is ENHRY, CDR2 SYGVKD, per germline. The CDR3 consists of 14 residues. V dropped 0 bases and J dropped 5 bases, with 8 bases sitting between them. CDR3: CAISESGGYQPQHF. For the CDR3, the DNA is TGTGCCATCAGTGAGTCGGGGGGTTATCAGCCCCAGCATTTT.

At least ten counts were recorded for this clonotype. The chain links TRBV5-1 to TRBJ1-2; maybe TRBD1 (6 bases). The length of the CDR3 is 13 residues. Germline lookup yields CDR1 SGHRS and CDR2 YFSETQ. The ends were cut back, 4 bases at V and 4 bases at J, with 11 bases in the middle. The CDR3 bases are TGCGCCAGCAGCCCTCGGGACACCTATGGCTACACCTTC. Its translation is CASSPRDTYGYTF. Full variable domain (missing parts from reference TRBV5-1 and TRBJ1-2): KAGVTQTPRYLIKTRGQQVTLSCSPISGHRSVSWYQQTPGQGLQFLFEYFSETQRNKGNFPGRFSGRQFSNSRSEMNVSTLELGDSALYLCASSPRDTYGYTFGSGTRLTVV.

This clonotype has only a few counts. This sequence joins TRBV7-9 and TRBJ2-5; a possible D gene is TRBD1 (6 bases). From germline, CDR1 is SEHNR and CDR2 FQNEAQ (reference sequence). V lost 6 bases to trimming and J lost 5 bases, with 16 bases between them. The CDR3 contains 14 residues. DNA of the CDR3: TGTGCCAGCAGTTCCCCGGGACACGGGGAGACCCAGTACTTC. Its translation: CASSSPGHGETQYF.

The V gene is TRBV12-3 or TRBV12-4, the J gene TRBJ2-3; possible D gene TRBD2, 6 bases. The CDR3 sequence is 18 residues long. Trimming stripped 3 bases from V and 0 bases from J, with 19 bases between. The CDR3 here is CASSFRVADLSSTDTQYF. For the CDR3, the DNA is TGTGCCAGCAGTTTTCGGGTAGCGGATCTGTCTAGCACAGATACGCAGTATTTT.

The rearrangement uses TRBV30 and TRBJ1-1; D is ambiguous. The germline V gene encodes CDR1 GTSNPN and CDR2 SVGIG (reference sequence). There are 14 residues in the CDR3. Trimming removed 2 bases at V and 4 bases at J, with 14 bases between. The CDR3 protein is CAWSRRSLSTEAFF. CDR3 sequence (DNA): TGTGCCTGGAGTAGAAGATCGCTTAGCACTGAAGCTTTCTTT.

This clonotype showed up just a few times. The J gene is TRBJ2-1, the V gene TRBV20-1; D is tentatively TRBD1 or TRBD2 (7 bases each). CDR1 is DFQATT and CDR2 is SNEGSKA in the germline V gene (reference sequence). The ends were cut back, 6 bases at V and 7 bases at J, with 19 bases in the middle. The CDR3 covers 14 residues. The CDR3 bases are TGCAGTGCCGTCGACAGGGTGGGGGGGAATGAGCAGTTCTTC. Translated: CSAVDRVGGNEQFF.

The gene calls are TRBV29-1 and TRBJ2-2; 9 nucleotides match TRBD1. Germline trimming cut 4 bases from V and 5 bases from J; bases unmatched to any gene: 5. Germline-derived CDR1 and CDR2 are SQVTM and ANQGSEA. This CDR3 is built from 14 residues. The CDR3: CSVGRQGVTGELFF. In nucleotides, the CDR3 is TGCAGCGTTGGAAGACAGGGGGTGACCGGGGAGCTGTTTTTT.

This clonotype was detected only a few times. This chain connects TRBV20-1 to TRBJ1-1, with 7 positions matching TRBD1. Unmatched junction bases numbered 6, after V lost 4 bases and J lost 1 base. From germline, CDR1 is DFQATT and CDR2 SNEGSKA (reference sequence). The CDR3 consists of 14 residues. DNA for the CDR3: TGCAGTGCTACCAGACAGGGAGCGAACACTGAAGCTTTCTTT. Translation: CSATRQGANTEAFF.

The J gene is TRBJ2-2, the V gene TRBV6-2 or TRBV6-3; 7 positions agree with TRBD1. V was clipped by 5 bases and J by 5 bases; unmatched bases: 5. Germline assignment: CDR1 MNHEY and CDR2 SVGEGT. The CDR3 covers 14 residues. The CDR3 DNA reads TGTGCCAGCAGTCAGACAGGGAATACCGGGGAGCTGTTTTTT. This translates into CASSQTGNTGELFF.

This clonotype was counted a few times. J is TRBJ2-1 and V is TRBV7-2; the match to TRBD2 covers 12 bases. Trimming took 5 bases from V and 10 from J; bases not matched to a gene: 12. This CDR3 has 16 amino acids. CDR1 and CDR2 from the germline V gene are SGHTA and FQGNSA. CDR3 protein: CASSALPSGGAGEQFF. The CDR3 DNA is TGTGCCAGCAGCGCCCTCCCTAGCGGGGGGGCCGGAGAGCAGTTCTTC.

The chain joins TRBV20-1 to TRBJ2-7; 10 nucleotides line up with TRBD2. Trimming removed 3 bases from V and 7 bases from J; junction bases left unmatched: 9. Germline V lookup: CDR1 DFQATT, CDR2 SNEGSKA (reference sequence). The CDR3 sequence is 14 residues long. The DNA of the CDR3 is TGCAGTGCTAGTAAAGCGGGGGGGTACAATGAGCAGTACTTC. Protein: CSASKAGGYNEQYF.

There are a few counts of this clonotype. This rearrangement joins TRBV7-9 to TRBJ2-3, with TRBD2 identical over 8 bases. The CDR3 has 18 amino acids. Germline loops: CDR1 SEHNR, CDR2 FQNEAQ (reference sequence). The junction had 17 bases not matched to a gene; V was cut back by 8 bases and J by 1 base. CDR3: CASRPSGTREVGTDTQYF. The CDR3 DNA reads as TGTGCCAGCCGCCCCTCCGGGACTAGGGAGGTGGGCACAGATACGCAGTATTTT.

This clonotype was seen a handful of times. The CDR3 sequence: CASGSGSYNEQFF. The CDR3 coding sequence is TGTGCCTCTGGTTCAGGGTCATACAATGAGCAGTTCTTC. V and J are TRBV12-3 or TRBV12-4 and TRBJ2-1; D is possibly TRBD1 (5 bases). The CDR3 extends over 13 amino acids. The V end lost 11 bases, the J end lost 4 bases, and 15 bases lay between the germline ends.

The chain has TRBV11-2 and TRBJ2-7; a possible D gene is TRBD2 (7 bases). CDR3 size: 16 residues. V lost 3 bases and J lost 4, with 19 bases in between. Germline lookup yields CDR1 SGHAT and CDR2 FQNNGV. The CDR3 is CASSFTVGGGEYEQYF. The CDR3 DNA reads TGTGCCAGCAGCTTTACCGTTGGAGGGGGGGAGTACGAGCAGTACTTC.

CDR3 coding DNA: TGTGCCAGCAGTTCCGACCATACCTACGAGCAGTACTTC. As protein: CASSSDHTYEQYF. V gene TRBV12-3 or TRBV12-4 combines with J gene TRBJ2-7; no clear D gene. The germline V and J ends were trimmed by 4 bases and 2 bases, with 9 bases remaining between them. The CDR3 runs to 13 residues.

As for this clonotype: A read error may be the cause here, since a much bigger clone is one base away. The CDR3 reads CAGSSKQGTSSYEQYF. The CDR3 DNA is TGTGCCGGCAGCTCAAAACAGGGGACGAGCTCCTACGAGCAGTACTTC. This rearrangement joins TRBV7-9 to TRBJ2-7; the match to TRBD1 covers 7 bases. CDR3 length: 16 residues. Germline loops: CDR1 SEHNR, CDR2 FQNEAQ (reference sequence).

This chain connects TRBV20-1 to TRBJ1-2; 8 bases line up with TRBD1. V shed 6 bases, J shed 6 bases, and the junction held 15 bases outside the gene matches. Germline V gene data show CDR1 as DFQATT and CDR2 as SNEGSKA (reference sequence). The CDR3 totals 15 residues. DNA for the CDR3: TGCAGTGCATGGGGGCAGGGGGCTCGAGGGGATGGCTACACCTTC. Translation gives CSAWGQGARGDGYTF.